This T cell receptor (beta chain) was documented in a study of cytomegalovirus exposure and HLA in healthy donors. Whether this donor was CMV seropositive was not recorded. This clone was picked up one time. Its antigen is not identified. This CDR3 contains 12 residues. Looked up from germline, CDR1 is MDHEN and CDR2 is SYDVKM. With 6 bases removed from V and 5 bases from J, the gap between germline ends came to 10 bases. Study-level results: It was in a later analysis that TCR association rates were seen to vary by HLA locus, highest for DRB1 and lowest for HLA-C. Per a later analysis, 15,000 to 20,000 TCR beta sequences showed association with HLA alleles at 0.05 false discovery rate.

The PCR had 60 Vbeta and 13 Jbeta primers. Repertoires were generated with immunoSEQ multiplex PCR, while TCRdb's copy carries only in-frame clones and drops some. The sample lists 120,000 or so clones, 77% occurring once. Specimen: PBMCs. The TCR originated in a human donor in good health. The chain links TRBV28 to TRBJ1-1; possibly TRBD1 for D (5 bases). The CDR3 sequence is CASRAGWTEAFF. Here the CDR3 DNA reads TGTGCCAGCAGAGCAGGGTGGACTGAAGCTTTCTTT.